These 30 T cell receptor beta chains came from one sample sequenced in a study of blood T cells in healthy people across ages. Next came a second PCR, run for about 6 to 12 cycles, which used a sample-barcoded 5' primer along with a J-beta primer mix. MiXCR was run by TCRdb on the 5' RACE reads, yielding one entry per CDR3 protein. The profile covers nearly 1 million distinct CDR3 sequences, with roughly 51% appearing a single time and around 21% taken by the ten largest. The source material was blood. The receptors come from a woman aged 55 to 70 in good health.

J is TRBJ2-1 and V is TRBV24-1, with 8 positions matching TRBD2. Germline assignment: CDR1 KGHDR and CDR2 SFDVKD. Losses at the gene ends were 9 bases for V and 0 bases for J; bases not matched to a gene: 6. The CDR3 covers 15 residues. Here the CDR3 DNA reads TGTGCCACCGCGGGGGGATCCAGCTCCTACAATGAGCAGTTCTTC. Encoded protein: CATAGGSSSYNEQFF.

The V call is TRBV20-1, the J call TRBJ2-5, with unresolved D. The CDR3 sequence is 13 residues long. V lost 1 base to trimming and J lost 11 bases, with 17 bases between them. The germline V gene has CDR1 DFQATT and CDR2 SNEGSKA (reference sequence). The CDR3 spells CSARVDRWGEQYF. The CDR3, as DNA: TGCAGTGCTAGAGTTGATCGATGGGGTGAGCAGTACTTC.

The V and J genes are TRBV4-2 and TRBJ2-2, with TRBD2 matching over 8 bases. The V segment lost 0 bases and the J segment 0 bases; nucleotides outside the gene matches: 6. The germline CDR1 and CDR2 sequences are LGHNA and YNFKEQ. This CDR3 spans 18 amino acids. CDR3 DNA: TGTGCCAGCAGCCAAGATGGGAGCGGGGGCCCGAACACCGGGGAGCTGTTTTTT. It specifies CASSQDGSGGPNTGELFF.

V usage is TRBV3-1 and J usage is TRBJ2-3, with D perhaps TRBD1 or TRBD2 (5 bases each). Germline loops: CDR1 LGHDT, CDR2 YNNKEL (reference sequence). The CDR3 loop spans 17 amino acids. With 3 bases removed from V and 0 bases from J, the gap between germline ends came to 16 bases. The chain's CDR3 is CASSHRGARASTDTQYF. DNA for the CDR3: TGTGCCAGCAGCCATCGAGGGGCTCGGGCTAGCACAGATACGCAGTATTTT.

This clonotype was seen a few times. The chain joins TRBV12-3 or TRBV12-4 to TRBJ2-5; no firm D call. V was clipped by 3 bases and J by 6 bases, with 11 bases between them. The CDR3 contains 13 residues. Here the CDR3 DNA reads TGTGCCAGCAGTTTTATGCTAGTTCAGACCCAGTACTTC. It encodes CASSFMLVQTQYF.

The chain links TRBV20-1 to TRBJ2-1; 9 bases align to TRBD2. V was pared by 4 bases and J by 3 bases, with 4 bases of the junction left unmatched. Germline V gene lookup returns CDR1 DFQATT and CDR2 SNEGSKA (reference sequence). The CDR3 is 14 amino acids. CDR3 sequence (DNA): TGCAGTGCTACGACTAGCGGAGACTACAATGAGCAGTTCTTC. Residues: CSATTSGDYNEQFF.

V and J are TRBV7-2 and TRBJ2-1; TRBD2 matches at 12 bases. V trimming: 2 bases; J trimming: 4 bases; junction bases outside the gene matches: 9. The CDR3 extends over 18 amino acids. Germline loops: CDR1 SGHTA, CDR2 FQGNSA. In DNA, the CDR3 is TGTGCCAGCAGCTTAAGGCTAGCGGGAGGGCCGTTTTACAATGAGCAGTTCTTC. Translated: CASSLRLAGGPFYNEQFF.

This chain uses TRBV7-2 with TRBJ2-3; D is possibly TRBD2 (5 bases). The ends were cut back, 5 bases at V and 1 base at J, with 13 bases in the middle. Per germline, CDR1 SGHTA and CDR2 FQGNSA. There are 15 residues in the CDR3. CDR3 sequence reads: CASSPYVSGTDTQYF. In nucleotides, the CDR3 is TGTGCCAGCAGCCCATACGTTAGCGGCACAGATACGCAGTATTTT.

The genes are TRBV7-2 and TRBJ2-4; 9 positions agree with TRBD2. The J call may be in error: the DNA end matches TRBJ2-5 better. Looked up from germline, CDR1 is SGHTA and CDR2 is FQGNSA. This CDR3 is built from 15 residues. The CDR3 reads CASSFLGLARETQYF. CDR3 DNA sequence: TGTGCCAGCAGCTTCCTCGGACTAGCGCGGGAGACCCAGTACTTC.

This clonotype was observed a handful of times. This chain joins TRBV27 and TRBJ2-3; TRBD2 matches 8 bases. CDR1 is MNHEY and CDR2 is SMNVEV in the germline V gene (reference sequence). V lost 5 bases and J lost 6; bases outside the gene matches: 7. The CDR3 extends over 14 amino acids. CDR3 DNA: TGTGCCAGCAGTCTTAGCGGGGACCAGGATACGCAGTATTTT. Translation gives CASSLSGDQDTQYF.

The rearrangement joins TRBV9 to TRBJ1-6, with D possibly TRBD1 on 5 matching bases. V lost 4 bases and J lost 5, with 13 bases in between. The CDR3 contains 15 residues. The V gene's germline CDR1 is SGDLS and CDR2 YYNGEE. CDR3 residues: CASSKGQVNNSPLHF. CDR3 DNA sequence: TGTGCCAGCAGCAAGGGGCAGGTGAATAATTCACCCCTCCACTTT.

The chain links TRBV4-1 to TRBJ2-1, with D possibly being TRBD2 (7 bases). The CDR3 totals 18 residues. Germline lookup yields CDR1 MGHRA and CDR2 YSYEKL. Trimming took 0 bases from V and 0 from J, leaving 15 bases between them. The CDR3: CASSQDRGAASSYNEQFF. The CDR3 DNA is TGCGCCAGCAGCCAAGATCGGGGGGCAGCGAGCTCCTACAATGAGCAGTTCTTC.

This sequence joins TRBV5-1 and TRBJ1-4; 7 bases agree with TRBD1. The CDR3 runs 15 residues. With 2 bases clipped from V and 4 bases from J, the junction kept 5 bases outside the gene matches. Germline lookup yields CDR1 SGHRS and CDR2 YFSETQ. The CDR3 nucleotides are TGCGCCAGCAGCTTCATGGGGACAGATAATGAAAAACTGTTTTTT. This codes for CASSFMGTDNEKLFF.

The chain couples TRBV20-1 to TRBJ2-7; 9 bases map to TRBD2. Germline V gene data show CDR1 as DFQATT and CDR2 as SNEGSKA (reference sequence). V lost 4 bases, J lost 0 bases, and 4 bases stayed unmatched. The CDR3 sequence is 14 residues long. CDR3 protein: CSATFSGSSYEQYF. CDR3 nucleotide sequence: TGCAGTGCTACCTTTAGCGGGAGCTCCTACGAGCAGTACTTC.

J is TRBJ1-2 and V is TRBV6-2 or TRBV6-3; D remains ambiguous. V gave up 5 bases and J gave up 5 bases, with 12 bases separating them. The CDR3 has 13 amino acids. CDR1 MNHEY and CDR2 SVGEGT come from the germline V gene. This CDR3 is CASSDDLSYGYTF. The DNA for the CDR3 is TGTGCCAGCAGTGACGACCTTTCATATGGCTACACCTTC.

The V and J genes are TRBV28 and TRBJ1-1; D unclear. Trimming removed 3 bases at V and 4 bases at J, with 12 bases between. This CDR3 contains 14 residues. Germline CDR1 reads MDHEN; CDR2 reads SYDVKM. CDR3 region: CASSFIVGPTEAFF. CDR3 sequence (DNA): TGTGCCAGCAGTTTTATCGTCGGGCCCACTGAAGCTTTCTTT.

This clonotype was picked up a small number of times. The rearrangement links TRBV25-1 to TRBJ2-5, with no clear D. The CDR3 spans 14 residues. Trimming removed 1 base from V and 2 bases from J, with 8 bases in between. Germline lookup yields CDR1 MGHDK and CDR2 SYGVNS. The CDR3 reads CASSEWVRQETQYF. The DNA of the CDR3 is TGTGCCAGCAGTGAATGGGTCAGACAAGAGACCCAGTACTTC.

In regard to this clonotype: A far larger clone is only one base removed, so a read error is likely. This chain joins TRBV6-2 or TRBV6-3 and TRBJ2-7; D perhaps matches TRBD2 (5 bases). CDR3 size: 12 residues. Per the germline V gene, CDR1 is MNHEY and CDR2 is SVGEGT. The CDR3 nucleotides read TGTACCAGCAGTCTAACTAGCTACGAGCAGTACTTC. This codes for CTSSLTSYEQYF.

This clonotype was seen a handful of times. The J gene is TRBJ1-2, the V gene TRBV6-4; 10 bases fit TRBD1. In germline, CDR1 is MRHNA, CDR2 SNTAGT. Trimming cost V 9 bases and J 8 bases; bases outside gene matches: 6. The CDR3 contains 12 residues. CDR3 protein: CARRRTGGGYTF. The CDR3 DNA reads as TGTGCCAGACGTCGGACAGGGGGAGGCTACACCTTC.

The rearrangement links TRBV4-1 to TRBJ2-7; a weak D match, TRBD1 (5 bases). CDR3 size: 15 residues. The germline CDR1 and CDR2 sequences are MGHRA and YSYEKL. V was shortened by 5 bases and J by 3 bases, with 17 bases between the two germline ends. The CDR3 reads CASSSPRGISYEQYF. For the CDR3, the DNA is TGCGCCAGCAGCTCACCTAGGGGAATTAGCTACGAGCAGTACTTC.

The V call is TRBV9, the J call TRBJ2-1; D is unclear. Germline V gives CDR1 SGDLS, CDR2 YYNGEE. The CDR3 sequence is 14 residues long. V was shortened by 0 bases and J by 5 bases, with 9 bases between the two germline ends. CDR3: CASSVVGINNEQFF. CDR3 nucleotide sequence: TGTGCCAGCAGCGTAGTGGGGATCAACAATGAGCAGTTCTTC.

The V and J genes are TRBV9 and TRBJ2-7; D possibly matches TRBD1 or TRBD2 (6 bases each). Trimming stripped 0 bases from V and 3 bases from J, with 19 bases between. The CDR3 covers 17 residues. Germline lookup yields CDR1 SGDLS and CDR2 YYNGEE. CDR3 sequence reads: CASSVGWGADQDYEQYF. The DNA for the CDR3 is TGTGCCAGCAGCGTAGGATGGGGGGCAGACCAAGACTACGAGCAGTACTTC.

This sequence joins TRBV5-1 and TRBJ2-3; D is undetermined. The V end was cut by 2 bases, the J end by 2 bases, with 12 bases between. The CDR3 has 15 residues. CDR1 is SGHRS, CDR2 YFSETQ, per germline. The CDR3 sequence: CASSLVNGPTDTQYF. In DNA, the CDR3 is TGCGCCAGCAGCTTAGTGAACGGCCCCACAGATACGCAGTATTTT.

The V and J genes are TRBV30 and TRBJ1-5; D unclear. CDR3 size: 12 residues. V dropped 0 bases and J dropped 7 bases, with 7 bases sitting between them. The germline gives CDR1 GTSNPN, CDR2 SVGIG (reference sequence). For the CDR3, the DNA is TGTGCCTGGAGTGTTTACGGGCAGCCCCAGCATTTT. Translation: CAWSVYGQPQHF.

This clonotype was detected once. This rearrangement joins TRBV6-6 to TRBJ1-2; D remains ambiguous. With 0 bases removed from V and 8 bases from J, the gap between germline ends came to 10 bases. The CDR3 is made up of 13 amino acids. In germline, CDR1 is MNHNY, CDR2 SVGAGI (reference sequence). CDR3 nucleotides: TGTGCCAGCAGTTACTCCCCAGAAGGGGGCTACACCTTC. It codes for CASSYSPEGGYTF.

This clonotype was seen a few times. The chain has TRBV7-2 and TRBJ2-6; D call uncertain. The CDR3 sequence is 15 residues long. Trimming pared 2 bases from V and 3 bases from J, leaving 8 bases between. The V gene's germline CDR1 is SGHTA and CDR2 FQGNSA. CDR3 protein: CASSLIGLGANVLTF. The CDR3 DNA reads as TGTGCCAGCAGCTTAATAGGCCTTGGGGCCAACGTCCTGACTTTC.

CDR3 DNA: TGTGCCAGCAGCCGGAGGGGGGGGGTGCGTGAGCAGTTCTTC. Translation: CASSRRGGVREQFF. The chain carries TRBV3-1 and TRBJ2-1, with D possibly matching TRBD2 (7 bases). CDR3 length equals 14 residues. CDR1 is LGHDT, CDR2 YNNKEL, per germline (reference sequence). Trimming removed 4 bases at V and 9 bases at J, with 16 bases between.

This chain links TRBV5-1 with TRBJ2-3; 10 bases map to TRBD2. Germline V CDR1 and CDR2: SGHRS, YFSETQ. Losses at the gene ends were 0 bases for V and 4 bases for J; bases not matched to a gene: 8. The CDR3 is 17 residues long. The chain's CDR3 is CASSLAWSSGSSDTQYF. CDR3 coding DNA: TGCGCCAGCAGCTTGGCCTGGTCTAGCGGGAGTTCAGATACGCAGTATTTT.

The rearrangement links TRBV3-1 to TRBJ2-7; D is uncertain. Trimming took 5 bases from V and 5 from J, leaving 16 bases between them. The germline gives CDR1 LGHDT, CDR2 YNNKEL (reference sequence). CDR3 length: 14 amino acids. CDR3 sequence (DNA): TGTGCCAGCAGCTCGCCGACTCGATACAACGAGCAGTACTTC. Its protein product is CASSSPTRYNEQYF.

This clonotype appeared a few times. This chain connects TRBV4-1 to TRBJ2-1, with 9 bases that match TRBD2. This CDR3 is 19 amino acids long. CDR1 and CDR2 from the germline V gene are MGHRA and YSYEKL. V shed 4 bases and J 10 bases; nucleotides not matched to a gene: 23. Written as DNA, the CDR3 is TGCGCCAGCAGCCTGCCCCGGGTTTCACAGCGGGAGGTACGGAGAGAGCAGTTCTTC. This sequence encodes CASSLPRVSQREVRREQFF.